This T cell receptor (beta chain) was obtained from a study of shared clonotypes between healthy human individuals. Study as a whole: Each donor's CD8 memory used one plate, CD8 naive two, each CD4 subset three. Findings and caveats of the study: The study generally estimated greater richness for naive than memory subsets.

Clones were sequenced by immunoSEQ multiplex PCR, and TCRdb holds only the in-frame ones, with some missing. Of about 180,000 clones in the sample, approximately 95% were seen once. Note on this clone: What it binds is not known.

Per germline, CDR1 LNHDA and CDR2 SQIVND (reference sequence). The CDR3 length is 15 residues. V shed 2 bases and J shed 7 bases, with 17 bases lying between them. The sequenced sample consisted of naive CD4+ T cells sorted from blood. Subset here: CD45RA+ positively selected. The source is a young woman in good health. This rearrangement joins TRBV19 to TRBJ1-2; D gene unclear. CDR3 protein: CASSILVFRESGYTF. The DNA of the CDR3 is TGTGCCAGTAGTATACTTGTGTTTCGGGAGAGTGGCTACACCTTC.